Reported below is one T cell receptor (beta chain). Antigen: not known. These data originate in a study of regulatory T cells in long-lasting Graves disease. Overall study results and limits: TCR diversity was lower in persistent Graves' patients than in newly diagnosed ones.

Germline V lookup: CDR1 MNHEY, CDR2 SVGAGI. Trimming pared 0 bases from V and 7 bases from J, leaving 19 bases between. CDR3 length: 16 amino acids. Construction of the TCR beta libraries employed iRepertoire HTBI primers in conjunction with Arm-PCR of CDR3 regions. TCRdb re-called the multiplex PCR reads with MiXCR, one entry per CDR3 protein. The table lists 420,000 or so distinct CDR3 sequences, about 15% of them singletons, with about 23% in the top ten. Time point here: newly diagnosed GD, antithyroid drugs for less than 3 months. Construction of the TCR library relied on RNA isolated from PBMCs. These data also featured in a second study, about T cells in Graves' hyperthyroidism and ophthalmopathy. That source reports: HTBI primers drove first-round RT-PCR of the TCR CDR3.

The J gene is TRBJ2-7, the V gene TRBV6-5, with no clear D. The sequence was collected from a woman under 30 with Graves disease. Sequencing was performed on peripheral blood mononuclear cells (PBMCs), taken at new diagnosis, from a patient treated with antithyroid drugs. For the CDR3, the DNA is TGTGCCAGCAGTTACTCCCTGGGCCAGACAAATTATGAGCAGTACTTC. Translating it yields CASSYSLGQTNYEQYF.